The sequence of this TCR beta chain was determined in a study of blood T cell repertoires in COVID-19. Study summary: Donors in the United States, Italy and Spain gave samples during acute or convalescent COVID-19. T cells, B-cell-depleted T cells, or PBMCs supplied cDNA or gDNA.

In the original workflow: Estimation of nucleated cell counts was performed using reference gene primer amplification. The data were produced by immunoSEQ multiplex PCR, yet TCRdb's version contains in-frame clones alone and is incomplete. V and J calls and clone size are as listed in that table; D and trimming were resolved from the DNA. The sample carries under 300,000 clones, about four fifths recorded once. CDR1 and CDR2 (germline): SGHAT, FQNNGV. This CDR3 is 14 amino acids long. V trimming: 5 bases; J trimming: 5 bases; junction bases outside the gene matches: 8. The sequence was obtained from a man younger than 45 who had recovered from COVID-19. The chain carries TRBV11-2 and TRBJ2-5; TRBD1 agrees at 7 bases. The sequencing sample was made of peripheral blood. The CDR3 nucleotides are TGTGCCAGCAGCCTCGGACAGGCCTACGAGACCCAGTACTTC. Its protein product is CASSLGQAYETQYF.